These 2 T cell receptor beta chains were sequenced from one sample in a study of T-cell reconstitution after alpha-beta-depleted transplantation in children. Broader study findings: The authors attributed T-cell counts and diversity one year after transplant mostly to newly produced T cells.

These receptors lack a known antigen. The authors prepared the TCRbeta library with unique molecular identifiers. TCRdb called the PCR reads again in MiXCR, with one record for every CDR3 protein. The sample carries fewer than 350,000 distinct CDR3 sequences, 6% to 10% recorded once. Sequencing used peripheral blood, obtained 360 days after TCRalphabeta/CD19-depleted stem cell transplant. These receptors were taken from a female patient between 2 and 15 years old who had a stem cell transplant for Fanconi anemia, so the T cells may come from the graft donor.

This clonotype has ten or more counts. The chain uses TRBV12-3 or TRBV12-4 and TRBJ2-7; D unclear. This CDR3 is 11 amino acids long. The CDR3 spells CVTRLLYEQYF. The CDR3 DNA is TGTGTTACTCGGTTACTCTACGAGCAGTACTTC.

This clonotype was recorded at least ten times. CDR3 in amino acids: CATSKDDNEQFF. CDR3 nucleotide sequence: TGTGCCACCAGTAAAGACGACAATGAGCAGTTCTTC. The genes are TRBV24-1 and TRBJ2-1; D gene uncertain. CDR3 length: 12 residues. Trimming removed 6 bases at V and 5 bases at J, with 7 bases between. Germline CDR1 is KGHDR and CDR2 is SFDVKD.